Listed below are T cell receptor beta chains from one sample, sequenced in a study of blood T cells in healthy people across ages. TCRdb re-called the 5' RACE reads with MiXCR, one entry per CDR3 protein. The sample records hundreds of thousands of distinct CDR3 sequences, approximately 25% being singletons. This sample was also put to use in a study of T cells of mothers and their children.

The sequencing input was blood. Receptors originate from a boy younger than 18 in good health. The CDR3 runs from the conserved cysteine through the conserved F or W. A D gene is named only where the DNA matches it firmly. For some rows the clone size is stated as once, few or many, or as a class when expanded; others skip it.

v_call: TRBV29-1; d_call: .; j_call: TRBJ2-5; clone_size: .; cdr3_aa: CSVTGYSEETQYF; cdr3_nt: TGCAGCGTTACAGGGTACTCGGAAGAGACCCAGTACTTC
v_call: TRBV5-1; d_call: .; j_call: TRBJ2-7; clone_size: few; cdr3_aa: CAGSLPTGRYEQYF; cdr3_nt: TGCGCCGGCAGCTTGCCGACAGGACGCTACGAGCAGTACTTC
v_call: TRBV7-9; d_call: .; j_call: TRBJ2-1; clone_size: few; cdr3_aa: CAGSQGGIYNEQFF; cdr3_nt: TGTGCCGGCTCGCAGGGGGGGATTTACAATGAGCAGTTCTTC
v_call: TRBV20-1; d_call: .; j_call: TRBJ2-5; clone_size: few; cdr3_aa: CSASLPGSGETQYF; cdr3_nt: TGCAGTGCTAGTCTTCCAGGGAGCGGAGAGACCCAGTACTTC
v_call: TRBV7-3; d_call: .; j_call: TRBJ2-5; clone_size: few; cdr3_aa: CASSRWAGETQYF; cdr3_nt: TGTGCCAGCAGCCGTTGGGCCGGGGAGACCCAGTACTTC
v_call: TRBV14; d_call: TRBD1; j_call: TRBJ1-1; clone_size: .; cdr3_aa: CASSPTGRITEAFF; cdr3_nt: TGTGCCAGCAGCCCGACAGGGAGGATCACTGAAGCTTTCTTT
v_call: TRBV18; d_call: .; j_call: TRBJ1-4; clone_size: .; cdr3_aa: CASSLLGTSDEKLFF; cdr3_nt: TGTGCCAGCTCGTTACTCGGGACATCCGATGAAAAACTGTTTTTT
v_call: TRBV28; d_call: .; j_call: TRBJ1-5; clone_size: .; cdr3_aa: CASSTRQWYSNQPQHF; cdr3_nt: TGTGCCAGCAGCACGAGACAGTGGTATAGCAATCAGCCCCAGCATTTT
v_call: TRBV7-3; d_call: .; j_call: TRBJ2-1; clone_size: few; cdr3_aa: CASSPASPDNEQFF; cdr3_nt: TGTGCCAGCAGCCCCGCTAGCCCTGACAATGAGCAGTTCTTC
v_call: TRBV12-3/TRBV12-4; d_call: TRBD2; j_call: TRBJ2-1; clone_size: few; cdr3_aa: CASSFELAEGSSYNEQFF; cdr3_nt: TGTGCCAGCAGTTTCGAACTAGCGGAGGGGAGCTCCTACAATGAGCAGTTCTTC
v_call: TRBV20-1; d_call: .; j_call: TRBJ2-5; clone_size: .; cdr3_aa: CSARVRDSQETQYF; cdr3_nt: TGCAGTGCTAGAGTCCGGGACTCCCAAGAGACCCAGTACTTC
v_call: TRBV3-1; d_call: .; j_call: TRBJ2-5; clone_size: few; cdr3_aa: CASSLSASGEEQYF; cdr3_nt: TGTGCCAGCAGCCTCTCGGCGAGCGGAGAAGAGCAGTACTTC
v_call: TRBV28; d_call: .; j_call: TRBJ1-4; clone_size: .; cdr3_aa: CASTTPGSNEKLFF; cdr3_nt: TGTGCCAGCACCACACCAGGGTCGAATGAAAAACTGTTTTTT
v_call: TRBV20-1; d_call: TRBD2; j_call: TRBJ2-7; clone_size: few; cdr3_aa: CSARVPSGGTYEQYF; cdr3_nt: TGCAGTGCTAGAGTTCCTAGCGGGGGGACCTACGAGCAGTACTTC
v_call: TRBV6-1; d_call: .; j_call: TRBJ2-1; clone_size: few; cdr3_aa: CASREPSASEQFF; cdr3_nt: TGTGCCAGCAGGGAACCTAGCGCTAGTGAGCAGTTCTTC
v_call: TRBV6-1; d_call: TRBD1; j_call: TRBJ2-5; clone_size: few; cdr3_aa: CASSELRQGLRTQYF; cdr3_nt: TGTGCCAGCAGTGAACTGAGACAGGGCCTCCGGACCCAGTACTTC
v_call: TRBV5-1; d_call: .; j_call: TRBJ1-4; clone_size: .; cdr3_aa: CASSPGYKTVVELFF; cdr3_nt: TGCGCCAGCAGCCCCGGCTATAAGACGGTCGTGGAACTGTTTTTT
v_call: TRBV9; d_call: .; j_call: TRBJ2-1; clone_size: .; cdr3_aa: CASSVDRGEQFF; cdr3_nt: TGTGCCAGCAGCGTAGATCGGGGGGAGCAGTTCTTC
v_call: TRBV19; d_call: TRBD1; j_call: TRBJ1-2; clone_size: .; cdr3_aa: CASSRDRGWNGYTF; cdr3_nt: TGTGCCAGTAGTAGAGACAGGGGATGGAATGGCTACACCTTC
v_call: TRBV20-1; d_call: .; j_call: TRBJ1-3; clone_size: few; cdr3_aa: CSAREGQAGNTIYF; cdr3_nt: TGCAGTGCTAGAGAAGGGCAGGCTGGAAACACCATATATTTT
v_call: TRBV29-1; d_call: TRBD1; j_call: TRBJ1-1; clone_size: few; cdr3_aa: CSACWDRGYEAFF; cdr3_nt: TGCAGCGCTTGCTGGGACAGAGGATATGAAGCTTTCTTT
v_call: TRBV7-9; d_call: TRBD1; j_call: TRBJ2-1; clone_size: .; cdr3_aa: CASSPGTGKLF; cdr3_nt: TGTGCCAGCAGCCCCGGGACAGGGAAACTCTTC
v_call: TRBV6-5; d_call: TRBD2; j_call: TRBJ2-3; clone_size: .; cdr3_aa: CASSYERGGLDTQYF; cdr3_nt: TGTGCCAGCAGTTACGAGCGGGGGGGCTTGGATACGCAGTATTTT
v_call: TRBV28; d_call: .; j_call: TRBJ2-5; clone_size: few; cdr3_aa: CASSLVEGPETQYF; cdr3_nt: TGTGCCAGCAGTTTAGTGGAGGGGCCGGAGACCCAGTACTTC
v_call: TRBV20-1; d_call: .; j_call: TRBJ1-1; clone_size: .; cdr3_aa: CSARFGTGTEAFF; cdr3_nt: TGCAGTGCTAGATTCGGTACGGGCACTGAAGCTTTCTTT
v_call: TRBV7-9; d_call: .; j_call: TRBJ1-5; clone_size: .; cdr3_aa: CASSHTSLEPQHF; cdr3_nt: TGTGCCAGCAGCCACACATCGTTGGAGCCCCAGCATTTT
v_call: TRBV20-1; d_call: TRBD1; j_call: TRBJ2-7; clone_size: .; cdr3_aa: CSAGDRILEQYF; cdr3_nt: TGCAGTGCTGGGGACAGGATCTTAGAGCAGTACTTC
v_call: TRBV28; d_call: .; j_call: TRBJ2-5; clone_size: .; cdr3_aa: CASSRSSAPNQETQYF; cdr3_nt: TGTGCCAGCAGCCGGAGCAGTGCACCGAACCAAGAGACCCAGTACTTC
v_call: TRBV20-1; d_call: .; j_call: TRBJ2-3; clone_size: .; cdr3_aa: CSAGIGLIADTQYF; cdr3_nt: TGCAGCGCGGGGATAGGGTTGATTGCAGATACGCAGTATTTT
v_call: TRBV19; d_call: TRBD1; j_call: TRBJ2-1; clone_size: .; cdr3_aa: CASSTSRDRVEEQFF; cdr3_nt: TGTGCCAGTAGTACCTCACGGGACAGGGTTGAAGAGCAGTTCTTC
v_call: TRBV28; d_call: TRBD2; j_call: TRBJ2-5; clone_size: .; cdr3_aa: CASSSAGTSGPKETQYF; cdr3_nt: TGTGCCAGCAGTTCCGCCGGGACTAGCGGGCCTAAAGAGACCCAGTACTTC
v_call: TRBV3-1; d_call: .; j_call: TRBJ2-1; clone_size: few; cdr3_aa: CASSQDLAVPYNEQFF; cdr3_nt: TGTGCCAGCAGCCAAGATCTTGCGGTCCCCTACAATGAGCAGTTCTTC
v_call: TRBV3-1; d_call: .; j_call: TRBJ1-3; clone_size: .; cdr3_aa: CASSHRRLGNTIYF; cdr3_nt: TGTGCCAGCAGCCATCGGCGTCTTGGAAACACCATATATTTT
v_call: TRBV28; d_call: .; j_call: TRBJ1-5; clone_size: .; cdr3_aa: CASSFRVVGNQPQHF; cdr3_nt: TGTGCCAGCAGTTTCAGGGTAGTTGGCAATCAGCCCCAGCATTTT
v_call: TRBV12-3/TRBV12-4; d_call: TRBD1; j_call: TRBJ2-5; clone_size: .; cdr3_aa: CASKDRNQETQYF; cdr3_nt: TGTGCCAGCAAGGACAGGAACCAAGAGACCCAGTACTTC
v_call: TRBV5-1; d_call: .; j_call: TRBJ2-7; clone_size: .; cdr3_aa: CASSLRNPYEQYF; cdr3_nt: TGCGCCAGCAGCTTGAGAAATCCCTACGAGCAGTACTTC
v_call: TRBV29-1; d_call: .; j_call: TRBJ2-7; clone_size: .; cdr3_aa: CSVIVGYEQYF; cdr3_nt: TGCAGCGTTATCGTGGGCTACGAGCAGTACTTC
v_call: TRBV5-1; d_call: TRBD2; j_call: TRBJ2-5; clone_size: .; cdr3_aa: CASSRRLAGVMAQYF; cdr3_nt: TGCGCCAGCAGCCGTCGACTAGCGGGGGTTATGGCCCAGTACTTC
v_call: TRBV21-1; d_call: .; j_call: TRBJ2-3; clone_size: .; cdr3_aa: CASSKSPCGFKRGRTDTQYF; cdr3_nt: TGTGCCAGCAGCAAAAGTCCCTGCGGATTTAAGCGGGGCCGAACAGATACGCAGTATTTT
v_call: TRBV29-1; d_call: TRBD2; j_call: TRBJ2-2; clone_size: .; cdr3_aa: CSVEGLAAHTGELFF; cdr3_nt: TGCAGCGTTGAAGGGCTAGCGGCACACACCGGGGAGCTGTTTTTT
v_call: TRBV5-6; d_call: TRBD1; j_call: TRBJ1-2; clone_size: few; cdr3_aa: CASSAPGQDYGYTF; cdr3_nt: TGTGCCAGCAGCGCCCCGGGACAGGATTATGGCTACACCTTC
v_call: TRBV20-1; d_call: TRBD2; j_call: TRBJ2-5; clone_size: .; cdr3_aa: CSASTSAGEETQYF; cdr3_nt: TGCAGTGCGAGTACTAGCGCCGGAGAAGAGACCCAGTACTTC
v_call: TRBV12-5; d_call: .; j_call: TRBJ2-7; clone_size: .; cdr3_aa: CASGWGQGRPEEQYF; cdr3_nt: TGTGCTAGTGGTTGGGGGCAGGGGAGACCAGAAGAGCAGTACTTC
v_call: TRBV4-1; d_call: .; j_call: TRBJ2-1; clone_size: .; cdr3_aa: CASSQDWLGISYNEQFF; cdr3_nt: TGCGCCAGCAGCCAAGATTGGCTGGGTATCTCCTACAATGAGCAGTTCTTC
v_call: TRBV29-1; d_call: TRBD1; j_call: TRBJ2-7; clone_size: few; cdr3_aa: CSVSGQGAYEQYF; cdr3_nt: TGCAGCGTTTCAGGACAGGGGGCGTATGAGCAGTACTTC
v_call: TRBV27; d_call: .; j_call: TRBJ2-5; clone_size: few; cdr3_aa: CASSYGDFKLETQYF; cdr3_nt: TGTGCCAGCAGCTATGGGGACTTTAAATTGGAGACCCAGTACTTC
v_call: TRBV6-5; d_call: TRBD1; j_call: TRBJ2-7; clone_size: .; cdr3_aa: CASSLDRTPPYEQYF; cdr3_nt: TGTGCCAGCAGTCTGGACAGGACCCCCCCCTACGAGCAGTACTTC
v_call: TRBV6-5; d_call: .; j_call: TRBJ2-7; clone_size: few; cdr3_aa: CASSYSHRTYEQYF; cdr3_nt: TGTGCCAGCAGTTACAGCCACCGAACCTACGAGCAGTACTTC
v_call: TRBV5-1; d_call: .; j_call: TRBJ1-4; clone_size: few; cdr3_aa: CASSLGTVIFEKLFF; cdr3_nt: TGCGCCAGCAGCTTGGGGACAGTCATCTTCGAAAAACTGTTTTTT
v_call: TRBV7-9; d_call: .; j_call: TRBJ2-7; clone_size: few; cdr3_aa: CASSLVGTVEQYF; cdr3_nt: TGTGCCAGCAGCTTGGTCGGGACGGTCGAGCAGTACTTC